Below, 28 T cell receptor beta chains from the same sample are listed, as sequenced in a study of shared clonotypes between healthy human individuals. This table comes from immunoSEQ multiplex PCR, and its TCRdb copy is limited to in-frame clones, with some not included. In the table there are nearly 750,000 clones, 72% of which are singletons. Sequencing used memory CD4+ T cells sorted from blood. The subset was: CD45RA-negative fraction. The source is a woman in her thirties in good health.

This chain links TRBV27 with TRBJ1-1; D may be TRBD1 (6 bases). V was shortened by 3 bases and J by 0 bases, with 14 bases between the two germline ends. From germline, CDR1 is MNHEY and CDR2 SMNVEV (reference sequence). The CDR3 is made up of 16 amino acids. The CDR3 nucleotides read TGTGCCAGCAGTTTTGAAAGAGGGGGATTGAACACTGAAGCTTTCTTT. This encodes CASSFERGGLNTEAFF.

The chain carries TRBV7-3 and TRBJ2-1; 8 bases map to TRBD2. Trimming cost V 5 bases and J 9 bases; bases outside gene matches: 9. Germline CDR1 and CDR2: SGHTA and FQGTGA. The CDR3 covers 14 residues. This CDR3 is CASSPSREGREQFF. The CDR3 DNA follows: TGTGCCAGCAGCCCTTCCCGGGAGGGTCGTGAGCAGTTCTTC.

In the case of this clone: A read error is possible here, since a much larger clone lies one base away. The CDR3 nucleotides are TGTGCCAGCAGCTTAGCTCCCAGGGCGAACACTGAAGCTTTCTTT. It yields the protein CASSLAPRANTEAFF. This sequence joins TRBV11-1 and TRBJ1-1, with D possibly being TRBD1 (5 bases). Per the germline V gene, CDR1 is SGHAT and CDR2 is FQDESV (reference sequence). The ends were cut back, 0 bases at V and 1 base at J, with 9 bases in the middle. The CDR3 runs 15 residues.

CDR3 nucleotide sequence: TGTGCCAGCACCAGTGAGGACTTAGCGGCACGCTCCTACGAGCAGTACTTC. This encodes CASTSEDLAARSYEQYF. This chain links TRBV28 with TRBJ2-7; weak D call: TRBD2 (6 bases). The germline V gene has CDR1 MDHEN and CDR2 SYDVKM. The V and J ends lost 7 bases and 0 bases respectively, with 22 bases between them. This CDR3 comprises 17 residues.

The sample holds a few counts of this clone. This chain uses TRBV2 with TRBJ2-2; 9 positions match TRBD1. With 4 bases clipped from V and 2 bases from J, the junction kept 2 bases outside the gene matches. The germline gives CDR1 SNHLY, CDR2 FYNNEI. CDR3 length equals 15 residues. CDR3 DNA sequence: TGTGCCAGCAGTGGGGGACAGGGAAACACCGGGGAGCTGTTTTTT. Its translation is CASSGGQGNTGELFF.

This clone was counted between two and nine times. CDR3 residues: CASRGDRHSAKNIQYF. The CDR3 nucleotides read TGTGCCAGCAGGGGAGACAGGCATTCGGCCAAAAACATTCAGTACTTC. J is TRBJ2-4 and V is TRBV7-2, with D tentatively TRBD1 (6 bases). The germline V gene encodes CDR1 SGHTA and CDR2 FQGNSA. Trimming left V 6 bases short and J 1 base short, with 16 bases between. The CDR3 loop spans 16 amino acids.

The rearrangement links TRBV2 to TRBJ1-1; D possibly corresponds to TRBD1 (5 bases). Germline CDR1 is SNHLY and CDR2 is FYNNEI. The CDR3 has 15 residues. V dropped 2 bases and J dropped 0 bases, with 10 bases sitting between them. The CDR3 DNA reads TGTGCCAGCAGTGAACAAGGGGATATGAACACTGAAGCTTTCTTT. This sequence encodes CASSEQGDMNTEAFF.

The chain couples TRBV7-2 to TRBJ2-5, with D possibly being TRBD1 or TRBD2 (6 bases each). From germline, CDR1 is SGHTA and CDR2 FQGNSA. The CDR3 has 14 amino acids. Trimming removed 1 base at V and 1 base at J, with 7 bases between. The CDR3 DNA reads as TGTGCCAGCAGCTTAGGGGGGGCCCAAGAGACCCAGTACTTC. Protein: CASSLGGAQETQYF.

J is TRBJ2-6 and V is TRBV7-2; the D is unclear. CDR1 is SGHTA and CDR2 is FQGNSA in the germline V gene. This CDR3 comprises 15 residues. V was cut by 1 base and J by 0 bases, with 4 bases left in between. The DNA for the CDR3 is TGTGCCAGCAGCTTAGTTCCCTCTGGGGCCAACGTCCTGACTTTC. Its protein is CASSLVPSGANVLTF.

CDR3 nucleotide sequence: TGTGCCAGCAGGACCGGGACAAAGCGCCAAGAGACCCAGTACTTC. Its protein is CASRTGTKRQETQYF. The chain combines TRBV5-4 with TRBJ2-5, with a possible D match to TRBD1 (6 bases). V was pared by 5 bases and J by 1 base, with 15 bases between. Germline V CDR1 and CDR2: SGHNT, YYREEE (reference sequence). This CDR3 is built from 15 residues.

This clone was observed a handful of times. Other nucleotide sequences from this sample produce the same CDR3. The chain combines TRBV6-1 with TRBJ2-5; D unresolved. This CDR3 has 11 amino acids. CDR1 MNHNS and CDR2 SASEGT come from the germline V gene. Trimming took off 4 bases at V and 5 bases at J, with 5 bases between the two ends. This chain's CDR3 is CASSVGETQYF. The DNA for the CDR3 is TGTGCCAGCAGTGTAGGGGAGACCCAGTACTTC.

The sample holds a few counts of this clone. V gene TRBV11-2 combines with J gene TRBJ1-2; 9 positions match TRBD1. The CDR3 consists of 14 residues. Germline V lookup: CDR1 SGHAT, CDR2 FQNNGV. Germline trimming cut 5 bases from V and 7 bases from J; bases unmatched to any gene: 8. In DNA, the CDR3 is TGTGCCAGCAGCCCGGACAGGGGTGGGTTTGGCTACACCTTC. Translation gives CASSPDRGGFGYTF.

In DNA form, the CDR3 reads TGTGCCAGCTCGGAGACAGGGGAAGGCTACACCTTC. This sequence encodes CASSETGEGYTF. The V gene is TRBV28, the J gene TRBJ1-2; 8 bases are a match to TRBD1. This CDR3 spans 12 amino acids. The germline gives CDR1 MDHEN, CDR2 SYDVKM. After removal of 8 bases from V and 8 bases from J, the junction contained 7 bases not matched to a gene.

V gene TRBV9 combines with J gene TRBJ2-5; 14 nucleotides align to TRBD2. The germline V gene has CDR1 SGDLS and CDR2 YYNGEE. This CDR3 comprises 16 residues. V was clipped by 3 bases and J by 4 bases; unmatched bases: 5. CDR3 coding DNA: TGTGCCAGCAGCGCTGGACTAGCGGGAGGCGCAGAGACCCAGTACTTC. Amino acids: CASSAGLAGGAETQYF. The complete variable domain, with remaining parts taken from reference TRBV9 and TRBJ2-5, reads DSGVTQTPKHLITATGQRVTLRCSPRSGDLSVYWYQQSLDQGLQFLIQYYNGEERAKGNILERFSAQQFPDLHSELNLSSLELGDSALYFCASSAGLAGGAETQYFGPGTRLLVL.

This clone showed up many times. Different DNA sequences within this sample yield the same CDR3. V gene TRBV5-1 combines with J gene TRBJ2-1; 8 positions agree with TRBD2. Germline V gene sequence: CDR1 SGHRS, CDR2 YFSETQ. V was clipped by 0 bases and J by 3 bases; unmatched bases: 2. This CDR3 region has 15 residues. CDR3 protein: CASSLDTSGYNEQFF. Written as DNA, the CDR3 is TGCGCCAGCAGCTTGGATACTAGCGGCTACAATGAGCAGTTCTTC.

The chain couples TRBV9 to TRBJ1-2, with 9 bases aligning to TRBD1. There are 16 residues in the CDR3. Germline trimming cut 2 bases from V and 7 bases from J; bases unmatched to any gene: 12. Germline CDR1 SGDLS, CDR2 YYNGEE. The CDR3 loop is CASSVGTPTGGSGYTF. Here the CDR3 DNA reads TGTGCCAGCAGCGTGGGGACGCCGACAGGGGGAAGTGGCTACACCTTC.

The chain joins TRBV7-9 to TRBJ1-1; the match to TRBD1 covers 7 bases. The trim removed 1 base at V and 5 bases at J, leaving 4 bases unmatched. In germline, CDR1 is SEHNR, CDR2 FQNEAQ (reference sequence). This CDR3 has 14 residues. CDR3 nucleotide sequence: TGTGCCAGCAGCTTAGAGGGGGCGCGTACTGAAGCTTTCTTT. It specifies CASSLEGARTEAFF.

This clone was detected a few times. The same CDR3 also results from other DNA sequences found in this sample. The chain has TRBV6-1 and TRBJ1-1; no definite D call. Germline CDR1 is MNHNS and CDR2 is SASEGT. The CDR3 spans 11 residues. Trimming left V 8 bases short and J 1 base short, with 5 bases between. CDR3 in amino acids: CASEANTEAFF. Here the CDR3 DNA reads TGTGCCAGCGAAGCGAACACTGAAGCTTTCTTT.

V and J are TRBV5-4 and TRBJ1-2; weak D call: TRBD1 (5 bases). Germline V CDR1 and CDR2: SGHNT, YYREEE (reference sequence). CDR3 length: 16 amino acids. The V and J ends lost 0 bases and 1 base respectively, with 13 bases between them. The CDR3 reads CASSLALGHFNYGYTF. The CDR3 DNA sequence: TGTGCCAGCAGCTTGGCATTAGGACACTTTAACTATGGCTACACCTTC.

The chain uses TRBV7-9 and TRBJ2-2, with D unclear. V lost 4 bases to trimming and J lost 6 bases, with 15 bases between them. The CDR3 runs 15 residues. The germline gives CDR1 SEHNR, CDR2 FQNEAQ (reference sequence). CDR3 loop: CASSYPGGRAGELFF. CDR3 DNA sequence: TGTGCCAGCAGCTACCCGGGCGGTCGGGCCGGGGAGCTGTTTTTT.

The rearrangement uses TRBV15 and TRBJ1-2, with D possibly TRBD1 on 6 matching bases. V was pared by 8 bases and J by 6 bases, with 16 bases between. The CDR3 sequence is 13 residues long. Germline-derived CDR1 and CDR2 are LNHNV and YYDKDF (reference sequence). The CDR3: CATQQRPGDGYTF. The CDR3 nucleotides are TGTGCCACCCAGCAACGCCCAGGGGATGGCTACACCTTC.

CDR3 sequence reads: CASSWTSGATYEQYF. Here the CDR3 DNA reads TGCGCCAGCAGCTGGACTAGCGGGGCCACCTACGAGCAGTACTTC. The V gene is TRBV5-1, the J gene TRBJ2-7; TRBD2 agrees at 12 bases. The CDR3 contains 15 residues. The trim removed 3 bases at V and 2 bases at J, leaving 3 bases unmatched. Germline-derived CDR1 and CDR2 are SGHRS and YFSETQ.

The CDR3 reads CASTRNTEAFF. DNA of the CDR3: TGTGCCAGCACCCGAAACACTGAAGCTTTCTTT. The chain recombines TRBV2 with TRBJ1-1; D remains unclear. Trimming removed 7 bases from V and 2 bases from J, with 5 bases in between. CDR1 SNHLY and CDR2 FYNNEI come from the germline V gene. The CDR3 length is 11 residues. Full variable domain (rest looked up from reference TRBV2 and TRBJ1-1): EPEVTQTPSHQVTQMGQEVILRCVPISNHLYFYWYRQILGQKVEFLVSFYNNEISEKSEIFDDQFSVERPDGSNFTLKIRSTKLEDSAMYFCASTRNTEAFFGQGTRLTVV.

The chain is built from TRBV19 and TRBJ2-3; D may be TRBD1 or TRBD2 (5 bases each). Germline V gene lookup returns CDR1 LNHDA and CDR2 SQIVND (reference sequence). This CDR3 contains 14 residues. The V end lost 7 bases, the J end lost 5 bases, and 16 bases lay between the germline ends. In nucleotides, the CDR3 is TGTGCCAGTATTTCCCCGGGACCGATAGATACGCAGTATTTT. This gives the protein CASISPGPIDTQYF.

The chain has TRBV28 and TRBJ2-7; the match to TRBD1 covers 9 bases. The germline V gene encodes CDR1 MDHEN and CDR2 SYDVKM. J lost 3 bases, V lost 2 bases, and 5 bases had no gene match. This CDR3 contains 15 residues. The CDR3 loop reads CASSLGGTGSYEQYF. In DNA, the CDR3 is TGTGCCAGCAGTTTAGGGGGGACAGGGAGCTACGAGCAGTACTTC.

Note on this clone: Other nucleotide sequences from this sample produce the same CDR3. V and J are TRBV7-3 and TRBJ2-7, with D perhaps matching TRBD1 (5 bases). Germline V gene sequence: CDR1 SGHTA, CDR2 FQGTGA. Trimming removed 3 bases from V and 3 bases from J, with 9 bases in between. This CDR3 has 13 amino acids. The CDR3 region is CASSFDSNYEQYF. CDR3 in DNA: TGTGCCAGCAGCTTCGACAGCAACTACGAGCAGTACTTC.

The rearrangement uses TRBV19 and TRBJ1-6, with TRBD1 as a possible D gene (6 bases). The ends were cut back, 9 bases at V and 9 bases at J, with 21 bases in the middle. The CDR3 spans 15 residues. Germline V gene data show CDR1 as LNHDA and CDR2 as SQIVND (reference sequence). The CDR3 reads CASSTGIPRGSPLHF. CDR3 DNA: TGTGCCAGCTCGACAGGCATTCCGCGGGGTTCACCCCTCCACTTT.

The CDR3 reads CASSDVSSGTDTQYF. CDR3 coding DNA: TGTGCCAGCAGTGACGTCTCCAGTGGCACAGATACGCAGTATTTT. The gene calls are TRBV6-4 and TRBJ2-3; D ambiguous. V lost 2 bases to trimming and J lost 1 base, with 10 bases between them. The CDR3 spans 15 residues. Germline lookup yields CDR1 MRHNA and CDR2 SNTAGT.